This TCR beta chain originates from a study of CD8 T cells in ankylosing spondylitis. Regarding the study as a whole: Within matched ankylosing spondylitis synovial fluid, disease-linked clones were reportedly significantly enriched. Disease-linked clones bore a CD8+ phenotype and were relatively rare in peripheral blood. The study identified a TCR beta motif of roughly eight highly homologous variants that appeared characteristic of ankylosing spondylitis blood.

Researchers built TCR beta libraries using quantitative 5'-RACE with molecular barcodes. TCRdb re-derived calls from the 5' RACE reads in MiXCR, one entry per CDR3 protein. The data show tens of thousands of distinct CDR3 sequences, with about 5.7% seen just once and 2% to 2.5% held by the top ten. This clonotype was picked up many times. The antigen is not known. This clonotype was sampled from a male donor with ankylosing spondylitis or in good health (not recorded which). Source material: blood, either unsorted or a sorted T cell fraction (not recorded which).

The CDR3 region has the DNA TGTGCCAGCAGTTTGGGAAGAACTGGCTATGGCTACACCTTC. It yields the protein CASSLGRTGYGYTF. V is TRBV12-3 or TRBV12-4 and J is TRBJ1-2; D is uncertain. V lost 3 bases and J lost 4, with 12 bases in between. The CDR3 is made up of 14 amino acids.